The 16 T cell receptor beta chains given below trace back to one sample, sequenced in a study of OX40 agonist ivuxolimab in advanced cancers. Sequencing used immunoSEQ multiplex PCR; TCRdb keeps in-frame clones, though not all of them. The sample comprises around 25,000 clones, 75% to 80% of which are singletons, and roughly 18% rests with the top ten. The sample was CD4+ or CD8+ T cells sorted from blood, taken in a trial of the OX40 agonist ivuxolimab. Receptors were obtained from an adult with an advanced solid tumor such as melanoma, head and neck, liver or kidney cancer.

V and J are TRBV6-4 and TRBJ2-5; the D gene is possibly TRBD2 (6 bases). The better agreement between TRBJ2-7 and the DNA end casts doubt on the J call. From germline, CDR1 is MRHNA and CDR2 SNTAGT. This CDR3 contains 13 residues. CDR3 region: CASSRERGYEQYF. The CDR3 nucleotides read TGTGCCAGTAGCCGGGAGAGGGGTTACGAGCAGTACTTC.

A few counts support this clone. DNA for the CDR3: TGTGCCAGCAGTGGTGGCAGCACAGATACGCAGTATTTT. Amino acids: CASSGGSTDTQYF. J is TRBJ2-3 and V is TRBV6-4; the D is unclear. The germline V gene encodes CDR1 MRHNA and CDR2 SNTAGT. Trimming pared 4 bases from V and 0 bases from J, leaving 5 bases between. There are 13 residues in the CDR3.

V usage is TRBV7-2 and J usage is TRBJ2-7, with D perhaps matching TRBD2 (7 bases). CDR3 length: 13 amino acids. Germline V gene data show CDR1 as SGHTA and CDR2 as FQGNSA. Trimming stripped 6 bases from V and 6 bases from J, with 15 bases between. For the CDR3, the DNA is TGTGCCAGCAGGAGGGGGGACTACAGCGAGCAGTACTTC. Its translation is CASRRGDYSEQYF.

The chain joins TRBV5-1 to TRBJ2-7; weak D call: TRBD1 (6 bases). The germline CDR1 and CDR2 sequences are SGHRS and YFSETQ. V was cut by 3 bases and J by 2 bases, with 18 bases left in between. The CDR3 covers 16 residues. DNA of the CDR3: TGCGCCAGCAGCTCAGGGCTAGGACAGAAGCCCTACGAGCAGTACTTC. Its translation: CASSSGLGQKPYEQYF. Full variable domain (rest looked up from reference TRBV5-1 and TRBJ2-7): KAGVTQTPRYLIKTRGQQVTLSCSPISGHRSVSWYQQTPGQGLQFLFEYFSETQRNKGNFPGRFSGRQFSNSRSEMNVSTLELGDSALYLCASSSGLGQKPYEQYFGPGTRLTVT.

The chain links TRBV7-8 to TRBJ2-1; 9 bases align to TRBD2. CDR1 is SGHVS, CDR2 FQNEAQ, per germline. The CDR3 covers 17 residues. V lost 5 bases and J lost 8; bases outside the gene matches: 16. Here the CDR3 DNA reads TGTGCCAGCAGCGCCGCGTTAGCGGGAGCTACAAGGGATGAGCAGTTCTTC. This codes for CASSAALAGATRDEQFF.

Concerning this clone: The junction departs from the called germline gene at one end, perhaps through a read error. The sample holds other DNA sequences that translate to the same CDR3. This chain joins TRBV4-1 and TRBJ2-1; D might be TRBD1 or TRBD2, each matching 5 bases. CDR3 length: 14 residues. CDR1 is MGHRA, CDR2 YSYEKL, per germline. CDR3 bases: TGTGCCAGCAGCCATCCAGGGACCCCCAATGAGCAGTTCTTC. Its translation is CASSHPGTPNEQFF.

The rearrangement joins TRBV7-9 to TRBJ1-4; D possibly corresponds to TRBD1 (5 bases). The ends were cut back, 8 bases at V and 8 bases at J, with 21 bases in the middle. Germline V gives CDR1 SEHNR, CDR2 FQNEAQ (reference sequence). This CDR3 is 15 amino acids long. The CDR3 DNA follows: TGTGCCAGCGGAACCATGGGGGGGATTGGGGAAAAACTGTTTTTT. Its translation: CASGTMGGIGEKLFF.

As DNA, the CDR3 is TGTGCCAGCAGCCAGAGACAGCCGGCGCTTGCTGAAGCTTTCTTT. Translating gives CASSQRQPALAEAFF. This chain connects TRBV11-2 to TRBJ1-1; maybe TRBD1 (5 bases). Trimming took 5 bases from V and 6 from J, leaving 19 bases between them. The CDR3 has 15 amino acids. Per germline, CDR1 SGHAT and CDR2 FQNNGV.

CDR3 sequence reads: CASSSTTSSPLHF. Written as DNA, the CDR3 is TGTGCCAGCAGCTCCACTACGAGCTCACCCCTCCACTTT. The V and J genes are TRBV7-9 and TRBJ1-6; D gene unclear. The V end lost 4 bases, the J end lost 10 bases, and 11 bases lay between the germline ends. Germline V gene sequence: CDR1 SEHNR, CDR2 FQNEAQ (reference sequence). This CDR3 has 13 residues.

V gene TRBV29-1 combines with J gene TRBJ1-1; weak D call: TRBD1 (5 bases). The germline V gene has CDR1 SQVTM and CDR2 ANQGSEA. This CDR3 has 12 amino acids. V lost 6 bases, J lost 7 bases, and 15 bases lay in between. The DNA of the CDR3 is TGCAGCGTCATTGAGGGGTACTATGAAGCTTTCTTT. Protein product: CSVIEGYYEAFF.

This clone was detected only a few times. V usage is TRBV30 and J usage is TRBJ1-1; TRBD1 agrees at 7 bases. Germline V lookup: CDR1 GTSNPN, CDR2 SVGIG (reference sequence). J lost 0 bases, V lost 2 bases, and 6 bases had no gene match. CDR3 length: 15 amino acids. CDR3 sequence reads: CAWSLYRGLNTEAFF. Written as DNA, the CDR3 is TGTGCCTGGAGTTTATACAGGGGATTGAACACTGAAGCTTTCTTT.

The chain links TRBV7-3 to TRBJ1-1; D not resolved. This CDR3 is 10 amino acids long. V gave up 5 bases and J gave up 8 bases, with 6 bases separating them. The germline gives CDR1 SGHTA, CDR2 FQGTGA. CDR3 residues: CASSGEEAFF. DNA of the CDR3: TGTGCCAGCAGCGGTGAAGAAGCTTTCTTT.

This clone turned up a few times. The CDR3 sequence is CASSPQEVGLNEQFF. In DNA form, the CDR3 reads TGCGCCAGCAGCCCACAGGAAGTGGGCCTCAATGAGCAGTTCTTC. This sequence joins TRBV5-1 and TRBJ2-1; a weak D match, TRBD1 (5 bases). V was pared by 4 bases and J by 6 bases, with 17 bases between. CDR1 SGHRS and CDR2 YFSETQ come from the germline V gene. This CDR3 has 15 amino acids.

V gene TRBV5-6 combines with J gene TRBJ2-5, with TRBD1 as a possible D gene (6 bases). Between the trimmed V and J ends, which lost 7 bases and 4 bases, there was a span of 17 bases. This CDR3 has 14 amino acids. The germline V gene has CDR1 SGHDT and CDR2 YYEEEE. The DNA for the CDR3 is TGTGCCAGCGCGGATTTAGGGGGTCGAGAGACCCAGTACTTC. It specifies CASADLGGRETQYF.

The chain has TRBV30 and TRBJ1-1; a possible D gene is TRBD1 (5 bases). There are 16 residues in the CDR3. Germline CDR1 is GTSNPN and CDR2 is SVGIG (reference sequence). V lost 2 bases and J lost 0, with 16 bases in between. CDR3 amino acids: CAWSTTRPGMNTEAFF. As DNA, the CDR3 is TGTGCCTGGAGTACCACTCGGCCAGGGATGAACACTGAAGCTTTCTTT. The whole variable domain, remainder taken from reference TRBV30 and TRBJ1-1, is SQTIHQWPATLVQPVGSPLSLECTVEGTSNPNLYWYRQAAGRGLQLLFYSVGIGQISSEVPQNLSASRPQDRQFILSSKKLLLSDSGFYLCAWSTTRPGMNTEAFFGQGTRLTVV.

In nucleotides, the CDR3 is TGTGCCAGCAGATTGGGATCCTATAGCAATCAGCCCCAGCATTTT. It translates to CASRLGSYSNQPQHF. The chain carries TRBV27 and TRBJ1-5; D remains ambiguous. Germline V CDR1 and CDR2: MNHEY, SMNVEV (reference sequence). Between the trimmed V and J ends, which lost 6 bases and 0 bases, there was a span of 12 bases. The CDR3 consists of 15 residues.